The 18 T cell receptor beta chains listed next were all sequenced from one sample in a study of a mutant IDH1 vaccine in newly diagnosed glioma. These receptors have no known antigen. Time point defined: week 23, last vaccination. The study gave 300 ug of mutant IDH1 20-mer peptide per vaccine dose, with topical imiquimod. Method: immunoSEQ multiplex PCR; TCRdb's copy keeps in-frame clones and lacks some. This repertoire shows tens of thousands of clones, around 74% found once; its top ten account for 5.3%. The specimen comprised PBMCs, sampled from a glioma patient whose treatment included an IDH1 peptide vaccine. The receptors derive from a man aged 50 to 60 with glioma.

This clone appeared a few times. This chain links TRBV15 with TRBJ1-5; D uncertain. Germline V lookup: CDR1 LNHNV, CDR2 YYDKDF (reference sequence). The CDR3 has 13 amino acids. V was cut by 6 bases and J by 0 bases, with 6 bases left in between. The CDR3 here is CATSGISNQPQHF. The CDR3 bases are TGTGCCACCAGTGGTATTAGCAATCAGCCCCAGCATTTT.

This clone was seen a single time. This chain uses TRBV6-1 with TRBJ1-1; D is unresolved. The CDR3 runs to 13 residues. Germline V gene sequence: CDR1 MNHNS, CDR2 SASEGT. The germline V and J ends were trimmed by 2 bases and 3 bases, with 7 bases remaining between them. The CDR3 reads CASSETGYTEAFF. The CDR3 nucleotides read TGTGCCAGCAGTGAAACCGGCTACACTGAAGCTTTCTTT.

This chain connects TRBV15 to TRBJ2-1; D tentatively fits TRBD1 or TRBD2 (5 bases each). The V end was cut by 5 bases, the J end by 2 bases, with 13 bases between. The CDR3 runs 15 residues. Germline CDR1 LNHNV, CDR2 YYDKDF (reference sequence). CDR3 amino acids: CATSWTLDTYNEQFF. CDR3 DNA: TGTGCCACCAGCTGGACACTAGATACCTACAATGAGCAGTTCTTC.

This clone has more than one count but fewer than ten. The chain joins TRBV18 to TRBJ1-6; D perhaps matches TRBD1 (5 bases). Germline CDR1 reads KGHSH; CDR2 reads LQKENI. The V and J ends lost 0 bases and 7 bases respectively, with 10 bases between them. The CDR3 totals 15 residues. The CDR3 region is CASSPPGGVNSPLHF. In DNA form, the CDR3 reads TGTGCCAGCTCACCACCGGGGGGGGTAAATTCACCCCTCCACTTT.

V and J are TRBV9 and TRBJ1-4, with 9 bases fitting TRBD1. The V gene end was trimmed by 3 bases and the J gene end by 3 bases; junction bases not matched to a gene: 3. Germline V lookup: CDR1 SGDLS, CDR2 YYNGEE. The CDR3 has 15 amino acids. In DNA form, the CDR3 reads TGTGCCAGCAGCGGGGGACAGGGTCCTAATGAAAAACTGTTTTTT. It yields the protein CASSGGQGPNEKLFF. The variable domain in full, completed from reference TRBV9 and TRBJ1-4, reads DSGVTQTPKHLITATGQRVTLRCSPRSGDLSVYWYQQSLDQGLQFLIQYYNGEERAKGNILERFSAQQFPDLHSELNLSSLELGDSALYFCASSGGQGPNEKLFFGSGTQLSVL.

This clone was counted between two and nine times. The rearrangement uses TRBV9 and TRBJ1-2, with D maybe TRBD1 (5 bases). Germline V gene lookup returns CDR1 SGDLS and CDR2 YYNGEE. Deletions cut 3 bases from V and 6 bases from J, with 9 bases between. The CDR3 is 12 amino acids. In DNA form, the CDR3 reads TGTGCCAGCAGCGGCGGAGGGGATGGCTACACCTTC. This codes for CASSGGGDGYTF.

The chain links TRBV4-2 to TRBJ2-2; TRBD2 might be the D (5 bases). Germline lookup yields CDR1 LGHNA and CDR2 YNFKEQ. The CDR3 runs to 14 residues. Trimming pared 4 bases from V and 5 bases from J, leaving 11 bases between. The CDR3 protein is CASSPSGRTGELFF. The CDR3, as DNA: TGTGCCAGCAGCCCAAGTGGGAGAACCGGGGAGCTGTTTTTT.

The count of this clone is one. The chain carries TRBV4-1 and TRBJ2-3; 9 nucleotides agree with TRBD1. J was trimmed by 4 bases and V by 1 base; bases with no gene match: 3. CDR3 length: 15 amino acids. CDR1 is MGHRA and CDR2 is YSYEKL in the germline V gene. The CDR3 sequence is CASSQGDRVADTQYF. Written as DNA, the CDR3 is TGCGCCAGCAGCCAAGGGGACAGGGTCGCAGATACGCAGTATTTT.

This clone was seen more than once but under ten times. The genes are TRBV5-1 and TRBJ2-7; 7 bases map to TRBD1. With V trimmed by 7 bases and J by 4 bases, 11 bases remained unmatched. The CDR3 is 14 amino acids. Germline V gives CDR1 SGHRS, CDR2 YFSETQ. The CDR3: CASSPGDRGYEQYF. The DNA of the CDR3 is TGCGCCAGCTCGCCAGGGGACAGAGGATACGAGCAGTACTTC.

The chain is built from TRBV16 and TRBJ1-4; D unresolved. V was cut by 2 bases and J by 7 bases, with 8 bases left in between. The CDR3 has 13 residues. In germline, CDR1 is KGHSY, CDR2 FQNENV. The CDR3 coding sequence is TGTGCCAGCAGCCAAGGCACATTTGAAAAACTGTTTTTT. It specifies CASSQGTFEKLFF.

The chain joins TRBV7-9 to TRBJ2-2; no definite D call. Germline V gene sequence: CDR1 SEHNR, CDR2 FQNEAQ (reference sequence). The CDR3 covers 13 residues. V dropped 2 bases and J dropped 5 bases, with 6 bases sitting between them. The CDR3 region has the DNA TGTGCCAGCAGCTTAAGAGCAACCGGGGAGCTGTTTTTT. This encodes CASSLRATGELFF.

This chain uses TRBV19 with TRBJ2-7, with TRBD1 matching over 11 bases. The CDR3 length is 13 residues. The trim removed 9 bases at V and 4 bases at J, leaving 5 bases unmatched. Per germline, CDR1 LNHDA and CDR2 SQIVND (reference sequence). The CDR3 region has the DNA TGTGCCAGCGGCCGGGACAGGGGGTACGAGCAGTACTTC. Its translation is CASGRDRGYEQYF.

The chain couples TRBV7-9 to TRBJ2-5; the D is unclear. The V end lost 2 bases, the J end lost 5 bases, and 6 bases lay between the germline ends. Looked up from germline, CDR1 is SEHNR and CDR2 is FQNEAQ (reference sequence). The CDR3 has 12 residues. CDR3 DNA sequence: TGTGCCAGCAGCTTAAACAAGGAGACCCAGTACTTC. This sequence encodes CASSLNKETQYF.

In nucleotides, the CDR3 is TGTGCCAGCAGCCCCCTCACAGGGGAGTACGAGCAGTACTTC. This codes for CASSPLTGEYEQYF. The chain recombines TRBV7-6 with TRBJ2-7, with 7 bases lining up with TRBD1. Germline values: CDR1 SGHVS, CDR2 FNYEAQ. Trimming removed 5 bases from V and 4 bases from J; junction bases left unmatched: 8. The CDR3 sequence is 14 residues long.

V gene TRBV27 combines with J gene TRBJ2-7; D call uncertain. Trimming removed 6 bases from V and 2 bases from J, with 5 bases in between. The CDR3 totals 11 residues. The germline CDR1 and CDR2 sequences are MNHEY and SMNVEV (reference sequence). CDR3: CASRPTYEQYF. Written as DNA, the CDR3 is TGTGCCAGCAGGCCAACCTACGAGCAGTACTTC.

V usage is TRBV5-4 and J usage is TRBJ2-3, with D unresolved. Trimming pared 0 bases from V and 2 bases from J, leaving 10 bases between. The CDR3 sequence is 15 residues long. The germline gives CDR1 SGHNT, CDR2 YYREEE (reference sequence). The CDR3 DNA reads TGTGCCAGCAGCTTGGGGTCAGCAATCACAGATACGCAGTATTTT. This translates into CASSLGSAITDTQYF. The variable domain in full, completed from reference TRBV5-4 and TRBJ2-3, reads ETGVTQSPTHLIKTRGQQVTLRCSSQSGHNTVSWYQQALGQGPQFIFQYYREEENGRGNFPPRFSGLQFPNYSSELNVNALELDDSALYLCASSLGSAITDTQYFGPGTRLTVL.

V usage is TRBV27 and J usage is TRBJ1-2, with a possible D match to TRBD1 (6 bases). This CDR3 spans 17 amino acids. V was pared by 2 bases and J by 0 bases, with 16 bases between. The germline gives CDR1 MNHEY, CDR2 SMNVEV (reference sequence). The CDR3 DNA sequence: TGTGCCAGCAGTTTAAAAGGGGGTATAGTTTCTAACTATGGCTACACCTTC. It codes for CASSLKGGIVSNYGYTF.

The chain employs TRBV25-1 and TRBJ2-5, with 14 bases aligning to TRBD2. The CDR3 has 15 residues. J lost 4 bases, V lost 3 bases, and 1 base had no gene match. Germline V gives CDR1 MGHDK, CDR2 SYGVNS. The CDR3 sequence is CASSETSGGAETQYF. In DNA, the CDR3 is TGTGCCAGCAGTGAGACTAGCGGGGGGGCAGAGACCCAGTACTTC.